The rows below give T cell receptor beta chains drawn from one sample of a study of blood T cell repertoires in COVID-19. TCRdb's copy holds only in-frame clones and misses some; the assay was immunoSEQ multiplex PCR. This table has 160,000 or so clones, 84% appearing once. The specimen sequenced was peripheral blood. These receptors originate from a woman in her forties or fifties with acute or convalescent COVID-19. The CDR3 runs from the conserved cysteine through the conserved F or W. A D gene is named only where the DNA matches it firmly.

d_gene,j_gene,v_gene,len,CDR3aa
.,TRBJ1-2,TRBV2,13,CASSDRGSYGYTF
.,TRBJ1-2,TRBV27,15,CASSLNAEANYGYTF
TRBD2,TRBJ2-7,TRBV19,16,CASSTSLLAATYEQYF
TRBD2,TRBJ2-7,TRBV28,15,CASERTSGSSYEQYF
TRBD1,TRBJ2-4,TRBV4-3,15,CASSPGQSAKNIQYF
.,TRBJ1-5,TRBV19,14,CASSIPYSNQPQHF
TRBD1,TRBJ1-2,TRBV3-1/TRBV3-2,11,CASSQGDRALF
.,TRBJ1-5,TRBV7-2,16,CASSAPPGHGNQPQHF
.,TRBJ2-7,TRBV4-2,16,CASSQEGLGQYYEQYF
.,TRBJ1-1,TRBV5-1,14,CASSPRDMNTEAFF
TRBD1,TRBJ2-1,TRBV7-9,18,CASSSPGQGTDSYNEQFF
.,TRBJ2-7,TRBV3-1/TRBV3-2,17,CASSQALWAKFPREQYF
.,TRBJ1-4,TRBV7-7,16,CASSLSQGTTNEKLFF
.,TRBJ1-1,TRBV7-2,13,CASSPQVGTEAFF
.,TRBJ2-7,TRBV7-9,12,CASSLVEGEQYF
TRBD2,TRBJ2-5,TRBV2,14,CASRRGGAGETQYF
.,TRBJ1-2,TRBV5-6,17,CASSLGVAAVFNYGYTF
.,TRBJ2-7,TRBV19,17,CASSVGGTGTAHYEQYF
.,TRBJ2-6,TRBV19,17,CASSIGVTGSGANVLTF
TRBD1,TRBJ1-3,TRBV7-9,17,CASSFATRGSSGNTIYF
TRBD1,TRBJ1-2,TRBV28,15,CASSGWDRGRKGYTF
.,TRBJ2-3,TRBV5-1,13,CASYLRSTDTQYF
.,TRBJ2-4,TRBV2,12,CASSTGTNIQYF
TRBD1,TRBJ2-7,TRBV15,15,CATSPRQGAPYEQYF
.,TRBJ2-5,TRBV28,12,CASSSSWQTQYF
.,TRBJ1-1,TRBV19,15,CASARGGRPNTEAFF
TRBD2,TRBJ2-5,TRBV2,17,CARDGLAGGPPQETQYF
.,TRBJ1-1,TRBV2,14,CASRKLTGNTEAFF
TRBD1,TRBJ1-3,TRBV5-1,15,CASSPNTGVGNTIYF
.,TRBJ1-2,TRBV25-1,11,CASSTGIGYTF
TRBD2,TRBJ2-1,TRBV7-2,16,CASSLQGLAGVNEQFF
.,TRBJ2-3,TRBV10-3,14,CAIRTSQTTDTQYF
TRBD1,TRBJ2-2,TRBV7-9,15,CASSQQGAQTGELFF
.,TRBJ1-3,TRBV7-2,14,CASSFGVSGNTIYF
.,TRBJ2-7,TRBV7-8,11,CASSSDRRLNF